Shown below are 3 T cell receptor beta chains from a single sample sequenced in a study of metastatic and nonmetastatic thyroid tumors. TCRdb re-processed the PCR reads through MiXCR. The sample lists around 13,000 clones, 21% occurring once. Each patient came to thyroid surgery without any prior treatment (of any kind). Sequencing used adjacent normal tissue. The receptor source for this set is a female donor with papillary thyroid cancer or a benign thyroid nodule (not recorded which). Some clones in this sample may be carry-over from other donors' samples.

This clone occurred many times. This sequence joins TRBV19 and TRBJ2-2; D possibly corresponds to TRBD2 (6 bases). This CDR3 has 14 residues. Germline V gene lookup returns CDR1 LNHDA and CDR2 SQIVND (reference sequence). The V end lost 6 bases, the J end lost 4 bases, and 12 bases lay between the germline ends. CDR3 region: CASSHTSPTGELFF. CDR3 sequence (DNA): TGTGCCAGTAGCCATACTAGCCCCACCGGGGAGCTGTTTTTT.

The table lists this clone with many counts. The V and J genes are TRBV19 and TRBJ2-6; D unresolved. Germline CDR1 is LNHDA and CDR2 is SQIVND (reference sequence). V was shortened by 3 bases and J by 0 bases, with 12 bases between the two germline ends. The CDR3 extends over 17 amino acids. Here the CDR3 DNA reads TGTGCCAGTAGTATTGGGTACAGTTACTCTGGGGCCAACGTCCTGACTTTC. Translation: CASSIGYSYSGANVLTF.

This clone was found many times. At the DNA level, this CDR3 is encoded by other sequences in the same sample as well. This chain connects TRBV27 to TRBJ2-5; D is perhaps TRBD1 (6 bases). The CDR3 extends over 16 amino acids. From germline, CDR1 is MNHEY and CDR2 SMNVEV (reference sequence). V was trimmed by 5 bases and J by 4 bases, leaving 20 bases between them. In DNA, the CDR3 is TGTGCCAGCAGTCCCCTATACACGAGAGGGGGAGAGACCCAGTACTTC. Residues: CASSPLYTRGGETQYF.